This TCR beta chain was recorded in a study of CD8 T cells in ankylosing spondylitis (dated by TCRdb to about 2017). With respect to the entire study: The study profiled T cell receptor beta repertoires in healthy donors and ankylosing spondylitis patients to find disease-linked TCR variants. Peripheral blood samples were taken, and synovial fluid was additionally collected from ankylosing spondylitis patients. The full study cohort was made up of under 30 ankylosing spondylitis patients and over 90 healthy donors.

Relative to germline, V is missing 4 bases and J is missing 7 bases, with 8 bases of the junction outside any gene match. The CDR3 contains 14 residues, cysteine and phenylalanine counted. The only DNA kept is the CDR3, 42 bases in frame from the first base. CDR1 and CDR2, per the germline V gene, are SGHRS and YFSETQ. The full study reports these points: The disease-linked clones showed a CD8+ phenotype and occurred at relatively low frequencies in peripheral blood. Blood from ankylosing spondylitis patients appeared to be characterized by a TCR beta motif composed of about 8 highly homologous amino acid variants. The disease-linked clones were reported as significantly enriched in matched synovial fluid samples from ankylosing spondylitis patients. Some of the motif variants had been reported before in the synovial fluid and blood of reactive arthritis patients, a finding that suggests common disease-initiation mechanisms.

A remark on this clonotype: This receptor's antigen is unknown. Within one base of it there is no much larger clone, and no base qualities were kept.

The listed sequencing device is Illumina HiSeq 2500. Quantitative 5'-RACE with molecular barcodes was the method used to prepare the TCR beta libraries. The study's processing was this. A new computational method based on a probabilistic model of VDJ rearrangement was used to identify disease-linked TCR variants. TCRdb itself trimmed the public reads at Q25 with fastp, ran MiXCR and retained productive beta chains. Merged by CDR3 protein, the rows form single entries marked with the most common genes and DNA. None of the V and J calls come from the authors' own analysis; TCRdb made them. Across this sample there are 150,000 to 200,000 distinct CDR3 sequences, with approximately 12% seen only once. The ten largest clones add up to 11% of the sample.

The receptor was isolated from a female donor with ankylosing spondylitis or in good health (not recorded which). Recombination joined TRBV5-1 with TRBJ2-1; TRBD2 fits 7 bases in the junction. The specimen was blood, either unsorted or a sorted T cell fraction (not recorded which). Here is the DNA: TGCGCCAGCAGCATGCAAGCGGGGCCTAATGAGCAGTTCTTC. Translated, it gives CASSMQAGPNEQFF.